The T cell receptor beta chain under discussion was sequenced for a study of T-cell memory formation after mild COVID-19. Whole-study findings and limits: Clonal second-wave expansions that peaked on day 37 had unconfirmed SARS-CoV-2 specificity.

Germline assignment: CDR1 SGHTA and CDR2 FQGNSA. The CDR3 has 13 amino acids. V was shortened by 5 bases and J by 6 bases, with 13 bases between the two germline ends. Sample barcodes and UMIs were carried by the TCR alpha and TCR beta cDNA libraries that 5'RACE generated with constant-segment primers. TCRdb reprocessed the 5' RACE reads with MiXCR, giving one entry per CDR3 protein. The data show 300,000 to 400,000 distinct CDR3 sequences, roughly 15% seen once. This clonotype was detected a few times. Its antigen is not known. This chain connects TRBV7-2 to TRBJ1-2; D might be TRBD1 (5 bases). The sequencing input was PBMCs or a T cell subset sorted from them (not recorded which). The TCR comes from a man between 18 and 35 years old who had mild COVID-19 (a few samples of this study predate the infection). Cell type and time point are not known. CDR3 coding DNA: TGTGCCAGCAGCACTACCTGGGGGGATGGCTACACCTTC. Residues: CASSTTWGDGYTF.